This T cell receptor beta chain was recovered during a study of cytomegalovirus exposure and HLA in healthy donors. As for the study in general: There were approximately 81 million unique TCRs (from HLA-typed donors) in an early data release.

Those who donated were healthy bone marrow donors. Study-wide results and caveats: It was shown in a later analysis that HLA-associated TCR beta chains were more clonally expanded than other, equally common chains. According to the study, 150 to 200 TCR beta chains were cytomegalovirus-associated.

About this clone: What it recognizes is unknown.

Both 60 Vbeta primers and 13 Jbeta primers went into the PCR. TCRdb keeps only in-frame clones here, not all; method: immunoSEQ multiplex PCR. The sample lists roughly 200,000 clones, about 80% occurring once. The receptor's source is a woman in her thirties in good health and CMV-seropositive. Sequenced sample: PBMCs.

CDR3 amino acids: CAISESLAGGSEQYF. The CDR3 DNA is TGTGCCATCAGTGAGTCGCTAGCGGGGGGGTCAGAGCAGTACTTC. V usage is TRBV10-3 and J usage is TRBJ2-7; 12 nucleotides align to TRBD2. This CDR3 has 15 amino acids. CDR1 and CDR2 (germline): ENHRY, SYGVKD. The V gene end was trimmed by 0 bases and the J gene end by 7 bases; junction bases not matched to a gene: 4.